Below are 26 T cell receptor beta chains sequenced from a single sample in a study of T cells after yellow fever vaccination. Each CDR3 protein is one row after TCRdb ran MiXCR on the 5' RACE reads. The data hold almost 600,000 distinct CDR3 sequences, with approximately 13% observed a single time. The starting material was PBMCs, obtained on the day of the yellow fever booster vaccination. Every receptor here comes from a young man who received the YFV17D yellow fever vaccine.

The chain recombines TRBV28 with TRBJ1-4; possible D gene TRBD1, 5 bases. Trimming removed 5 bases at V and 4 bases at J, with 11 bases between. The CDR3 extends over 14 amino acids. Germline V CDR1 and CDR2: MDHEN, SYDVKM. The CDR3 region is CASSQDSLNEKLFF. In DNA, the CDR3 is TGTGCCAGCAGTCAAGACAGCCTTAATGAAAAACTGTTTTTT.

The sample holds a few counts of this clonotype. This chain uses TRBV10-2 with TRBJ2-5; TRBD2 aligns across 7 bases. This CDR3 contains 14 residues. With V trimmed by 0 bases and J by 5 bases, 3 bases remained unmatched. Germline V gene sequence: CDR1 WSHSY, CDR2 SAAADI. The CDR3 sequence is CASSESGLMETQYF. The CDR3 coding sequence is TGCGCCAGCAGTGAGTCGGGACTAATGGAGACCCAGTACTTC.

This chain joins TRBV20-1 and TRBJ2-3, with D tentatively TRBD1 (6 bases). This CDR3 contains 12 residues. Germline loops: CDR1 DFQATT, CDR2 SNEGSKA (reference sequence). For the CDR3, the DNA is TGCAGCCCTATGGACAGAGCAGATACGCAGTATTTT. Amino acids: CSPMDRADTQYF.

In this sample, this clonotype turned up a few times. The chain joins TRBV10-3 to TRBJ1-1; D is undetermined. CDR1 and CDR2 from the germline V gene are ENHRY and SYGVKD. The ends were cut back, 3 bases at V and 4 bases at J, with 21 bases in the middle. This CDR3 is built from 17 residues. CDR3 loop: CAISDGQLWAATTEAFF. Written as DNA, the CDR3 is TGTGCCATCAGTGACGGGCAGCTCTGGGCGGCTACCACTGAAGCTTTCTTT.

There are many counts of this clonotype. V is TRBV29-1 and J is TRBJ2-2; D unclear. Germline CDR1 and CDR2: SQVTM and ANQGSEA. The CDR3 length is 12 residues. The CDR3 spells CTVSGNTGELFF. In nucleotides, the CDR3 is TGCACTGTGTCCGGGAACACCGGGGAGCTGTTTTTT.

CDR3 sequence (DNA): TGTGCCAGCACCACAGGAATGAACACTGAAGCTTTCTTT. The encoded protein is CASTTGMNTEAFF. The chain employs TRBV6-2 or TRBV6-3 and TRBJ1-1; possible D gene TRBD1, 5 bases. The CDR3 extends over 13 amino acids. V was trimmed by 7 bases and J by 0 bases, leaving 9 bases between them. In germline, CDR1 is MNHEY, CDR2 SVGEGT.

This clonotype was counted a few times. The chain joins TRBV11-2 to TRBJ2-3; D is unclear. This CDR3 contains 13 residues. The germline V gene has CDR1 SGHAT and CDR2 FQNNGV. V shed 10 bases and J shed 0 bases, with 11 bases lying between them. CDR3 sequence: CATDDPSTDTQYF. The CDR3, as DNA: TGTGCCACAGACGACCCTAGCACAGATACGCAGTATTTT.

Regarding this clonotype: An end of the junction does not agree with germline; a read error may underlie this. The chain has TRBV7-7 and TRBJ2-7, with D unclear. CDR3 size: 13 residues. Germline lookup yields CDR1 SSHAT and CDR2 FNYEAQ (reference sequence). This chain's CDR3 is CASSPRLGYEQYF. The CDR3 DNA follows: TGTGCTAGCAGCCCTCGACTGGGGTACGAGCAGTACTTC.

The rearrangement joins TRBV29-1 to TRBJ2-2; D tentatively reads TRBD1 or TRBD2 (6 bases each). The germline V and J ends were trimmed by 7 bases and 6 bases, with 18 bases remaining between them. Germline-derived CDR1 and CDR2 are SQVTM and ANQGSEA. This CDR3 spans 14 amino acids. The CDR3 loop reads CSAGGAGAAGELFF. The CDR3 nucleotides are TGCAGCGCTGGCGGGGCAGGGGCGGCCGGGGAGCTGTTTTTT.

Only a few counts were recorded for this clonotype. J is TRBJ2-7 and V is TRBV6-2 or TRBV6-3, with D tentatively TRBD1 (6 bases). Germline values: CDR1 MNHEY, CDR2 SVGEGT. Trimming took off 0 bases at V and 0 bases at J, with 18 bases between the two ends. This CDR3 has 18 residues. CDR3 protein: CASSYSEGYGQTSYEQYF. CDR3 in DNA: TGTGCCAGCAGTTACTCTGAAGGGTATGGACAGACCTCCTACGAGCAGTACTTC.

This clonotype was counted between two and nine times. The chain has TRBV28 and TRBJ2-2; tentative D call: TRBD2 (5 bases). The germline V gene encodes CDR1 MDHEN and CDR2 SYDVKM. V dropped 6 bases and J dropped 7 bases, with 15 bases sitting between them. The CDR3 spans 14 residues. Here the CDR3 reads CASSSRGVDGELFF. For the CDR3, the DNA is TGTGCCAGCAGCTCCCGGGGAGTTGACGGGGAGCTGTTTTTT.

The rearrangement joins TRBV28 to TRBJ2-7, with D possibly TRBD1 on 5 matching bases. Germline V gene data show CDR1 as MDHEN and CDR2 as SYDVKM. This CDR3 spans 14 amino acids. The ends were cut back, 7 bases at V and 0 bases at J, with 13 bases in the middle. The CDR3 coding sequence is TGTGCCAGCACAGGGTTTTCGGTCTCCTACGAGCAGTACTTC. Translating it yields CASTGFSVSYEQYF. Filled out from reference TRBV28 and TRBJ2-7, the complete variable domain reads DVKVTQSSRYLVKRTGEKVFLECVQDMDHENMFWYRQDPGLGLRLIYFSYDVKMKEKGDIPEGYSVSREKKERFSLILESASTNQTSMYLCASTGFSVSYEQYFGPGTRLTVT.

This clonotype came up a few times. The chain carries TRBV20-1 and TRBJ2-7, with 8 bases fitting TRBD1. The length of the CDR3 is 15 residues. Germline V gene sequence: CDR1 DFQATT, CDR2 SNEGSKA (reference sequence). The junction had 10 bases not matched to a gene; V was cut back by 6 bases and J by 0 bases. The CDR3 nucleotides are TGCAGTGCATTAGACAGGGGACAAAACTCCTACGAGCAGTACTTC. It translates to CSALDRGQNSYEQYF.

The V and J genes are TRBV4-3 and TRBJ1-6; weak D call: TRBD1 (5 bases). V was pared by 0 bases and J by 8 bases, with 11 bases between. This CDR3 spans 15 amino acids. The germline CDR1 and CDR2 sequences are LGHNA and YSLEER. The CDR3: CASSQDHRSDSPLHF. In DNA form, the CDR3 reads TGCGCCAGCAGCCAAGATCACAGGTCCGATTCACCCCTCCACTTT.

The table lists this clonotype with a few counts. The chain uses TRBV24-1 and TRBJ2-7; 9 nucleotides align to TRBD1. In germline, CDR1 is KGHDR, CDR2 SFDVKD. The CDR3 spans 17 residues. J gave up 3 bases and V 5 bases, and 13 bases lay outside the gene matches. CDR3 residues: CATSVGPEGTGCYEQYF. The CDR3 DNA is TGTGCCACCAGTGTGGGGCCCGAAGGGACAGGGTGCTACGAGCAGTACTTC.

This chain joins TRBV4-3 and TRBJ2-1, with a tentative D call TRBD2 (6 bases). The CDR3 loop spans 15 amino acids. With 4 bases removed from V and 7 bases from J, the gap between germline ends came to 17 bases. Germline CDR1 reads LGHNA; CDR2 reads YSLEER. CDR3 nucleotide sequence: TGCGCCAGCAGCCCTGGCCGGGAGAGGGGTAATGAGCAGTTCTTC. Its translation is CASSPGRERGNEQFF.

The CDR3 sequence is CASTPGSSYNSPLHF. The CDR3 DNA reads TGTGCCAGCACCCCAGGCAGCTCCTATAATTCACCCCTCCACTTT. The chain links TRBV12-3 or TRBV12-4 to TRBJ1-6; unclear D gene. V lost 7 bases and J lost 0, with 10 bases in between. The CDR3 totals 15 residues.

This chain links TRBV7-2 with TRBJ2-1; TRBD2 is a possible D gene (5 bases). Germline V gene lookup returns CDR1 SGHTA and CDR2 FQGNSA. This CDR3 contains 17 residues. Trimming shortened V by 1 base and J by 0 bases, and 13 bases separated the two germline ends. The CDR3 bases are TGTGCCAGCAGCTTAGTGCCTAGCCCGAGCTCCTACAATGAGCAGTTCTTC. This gives the protein CASSLVPSPSSYNEQFF.

The chain combines TRBV10-3 with TRBJ2-1, with D perhaps TRBD1 (6 bases). V dropped 7 bases and J dropped 5 bases, with 12 bases sitting between them. The CDR3 has 13 residues. The germline CDR1 and CDR2 sequences are ENHRY and SYGVKD. In nucleotides, the CDR3 is TGTGCCATCACTGGGGGCGATCACAATGAGCAGTTCTTC. Its translation is CAITGGDHNEQFF.

This clonotype was seen only a few times. This chain connects TRBV6-1 to TRBJ2-5; tentative D call: TRBD2 (6 bases). The CDR3 length is 14 residues. Germline lookup yields CDR1 MNHNS and CDR2 SASEGT. Trimming took off 9 bases at V and 5 bases at J, with 19 bases between the two ends. The CDR3 reads CASRRVRGSETQYF. The CDR3 bases are TGTGCCAGTCGCCGTGTGCGGGGCTCGGAGACCCAGTACTTC.

Only a few counts were recorded for this clonotype. The chain couples TRBV4-2 to TRBJ1-1; TRBD1 aligns across 9 bases. The CDR3 is 16 residues long. CDR1 LGHNA and CDR2 YNFKEQ come from the germline V gene. Germline trimming cut 4 bases from V and 4 bases from J; bases unmatched to any gene: 10. The CDR3 region has the DNA TGTGCCAGCAGCCTAACCACAGGGGGCGGGGGCACTGAAGCTTTCTTT. Its protein product is CASSLTTGGGGTEAFF.

The rearrangement uses TRBV12-3 or TRBV12-4 and TRBJ2-1, with 9 bases that match TRBD2. This CDR3 is 15 amino acids long. The V segment lost 6 bases and the J segment 8 bases; nucleotides outside the gene matches: 11. The CDR3 loop reads CASRVTSGIIDEQFF. The CDR3 bases are TGTGCCAGCAGGGTGACTAGCGGTATAATCGATGAGCAGTTCTTC.

This clonotype was observed a handful of times. The chain is built from TRBV6-1 and TRBJ2-7; the match to TRBD1 covers 9 bases. The CDR3 runs 14 residues. Germline trimming cut 6 bases from V and 5 bases from J; bases unmatched to any gene: 8. Germline V gene lookup returns CDR1 MNHNS and CDR2 SASEGT. As DNA, the CDR3 is TGTGCCAGCAGCTTCCTGACAGGGGGTCACGAGCAGTACTTC. It yields the protein CASSFLTGGHEQYF.

This chain uses TRBV7-2 with TRBJ1-1, with unresolved D. V lost 6 bases and J 0 bases, leaving 8 bases between the germline ends. The CDR3 is 13 residues long. Germline loops: CDR1 SGHTA, CDR2 FQGNSA. The CDR3 nucleotides read TGTGCCAGCAGAAACCGTATGAACACTGAAGCTTTCTTT. Its protein is CASRNRMNTEAFF.

This clonotype was observed a handful of times. The chain has TRBV18 and TRBJ1-5; D ambiguous. CDR1 is KGHSH, CDR2 LQKENI, per germline. CDR3 length equals 14 residues. The germline V and J ends were trimmed by 3 bases and 6 bases, with 12 bases remaining between them. CDR3: CASSPGDSSQPQHF. The CDR3 bases are TGTGCCAGCTCACCGGGCGATTCCAGTCAGCCCCAGCATTTT. Combining the CDR3 with reference TRBV18 and TRBJ1-5 gives the whole variable domain NAGVMQNPRHLVRRRGQEARLRCSPMKGHSHVYWYRQLPEEGLKFMVYLQKENIIDESGMPKERFSAEFPKEGPSILRIQQVVRGDSAAYFCASSPGDSSQPQHFGDGTRLSIL.

This chain connects TRBV10-3 to TRBJ2-1, with 8 nucleotides matching TRBD2. The germline V gene has CDR1 ENHRY and CDR2 SYGVKD. The CDR3 runs 14 residues. Losses at the gene ends were 6 bases for V and 3 bases for J; bases not matched to a gene: 4. CDR3 sequence: CAISVTSGYNEQFF. CDR3 nucleotides: TGTGCCATCAGCGTTACTAGCGGCTACAATGAGCAGTTCTTC.